This TCR beta chain was observed in a study of human T cells and chemical hapten exposure. Study summary: After 6 days, upper back 0.01% DPC patch tests were scored. The study, taken as a whole, reports: No alteration of TCRs above 1 in 1000 frequency was seen with DPC sensitization. Expanded TCRs were compared with controls, and the expanded TCRs formed significantly more large CDR3 similarity clusters.

This sample's time point: patch test 2, 6 weeks after DPC sensitization. As for treatment: therapeutic diphenylcyclopropenone sensitization with weekly scalp DPC. This clonotype came up many times. Its antigen is not identified. TCRdb called the RACE reads again in MiXCR, with one record for every CDR3 protein. The sample shows 360,000 or so distinct CDR3 sequences, about 6% of them seen only once. The receptor comes from a woman aged 18-29 years with alopecia areata. Some clones in this sample may be carry-over from other donors' samples. Source: whole blood, taken in connection with sensitization to the hapten diphenylcyclopropenone (DPC).

As DNA, the CDR3 is TGTGCCAGCAGTGGAGGTAGTCGGTCACCCCTCCACTTT. As protein: CASSGGSRSPLHF. J is TRBJ1-6 and V is TRBV2; D gene unclear. V gave up 4 bases and J gave up 10 bases, with 11 bases separating them. Germline V gene lookup returns CDR1 SNHLY and CDR2 FYNNEI. The CDR3 runs 13 residues.